This T cell receptor beta chain emerged from a study of blood T cell repertoires in COVID-19. The CDR3 has 14 amino acids. CDR1 is SGHDN and CDR2 is FVKESK in the germline V gene. V was cut by 1 base and J by 2 bases, with 6 bases left in between. Authors' analysis steps: Estimation of nucleated cell counts relied on the amplification of reference gene primers. TCRdb's copy holds only in-frame clones and misses some; the assay was immunoSEQ multiplex PCR. That table furnishes V, J and clone size, whereas the DNA furnished D and trimming. The sample has 200,000 to 300,000 clones, approximately 89% seen once.

Sequencing used peripheral blood. The rearrangement links TRBV14 to TRBJ2-1; no reliable D call. The source of this sequence is a woman in her sixties or seventies who had recovered from COVID-19. Written as DNA, the CDR3 is TGTGCCAGCAGCCAAGGGGCGCCCTACAATGAGCAGTTCTTC. Translated: CASSQGAPYNEQFF.